This T cell receptor (beta chain) is drawn from a study of graft-versus-host responses after intestinal transplantation. General observations from the study: Declining HvG levels early post-transplant were linked to peak circulating GvH clone levels.

As regards this clone: Antigen: not known.

Sequencing used immunoSEQ multiplex PCR; TCRdb keeps in-frame clones, though not all of them. Here the sample spans around 84,000 clones, over 80% being singletons. CDR1 is SNHLY and CDR2 is FYNNEI in the germline V gene. CDR3 length equals 12 residues. The V and J ends lost 7 bases and 2 bases respectively, with 9 bases between them. The receptor comes from a human donor who received an intestinal transplant. The chain employs TRBV2 and TRBJ2-7; D is possibly TRBD1 or TRBD2 (6 bases each). The sequenced sample was unstimulated CD8+ T cells sorted from spleen or lymph node cells, obtained before intestinal transplant. CDR3 in DNA: TGTGCCAGCATGGGGGGCACCTACGAGCAGTACTTC. This sequence encodes CASMGGTYEQYF.